This T cell receptor beta chain was sequenced in a study of shared clonotypes between healthy human individuals. Study information: The study used three CD4 naive, three CD4 memory, two CD8 naive and one CD8 memory plate per donor.

Repertoires were generated with immunoSEQ multiplex PCR, while TCRdb's copy carries only in-frame clones and drops some. The data hold some 2,000,000 clones, with 90% to 95% observed a single time. This CDR3 comprises 16 residues. V lost 4 bases to trimming and J lost 1 base, with 16 bases between them. Per the germline V gene, CDR1 is SGHTA and CDR2 is FQGNSA. Nashville, Tennessee was home to all donors, who were Caucasian adults. The receptor comes from a man aged 18 to 30 in good health. The gene calls are TRBV7-2 and TRBJ1-1; D is unresolved. The sequenced sample consisted of naive CD4+ T cells sorted from blood. As for subset: CD45RA+ positively selected. CDR3 coding DNA: TGTGCCAGCAGCTCCCCCGGACGTGCTGAGAACACTGAAGCTTTCTTT. As protein: CASSSPGRAENTEAFF.